This section outlines one TCR beta chain sequence together with its context. Antigen unknown. The data belong to a study of cytomegalovirus exposure and HLA in healthy donors. General study findings and limits: Among CMV-associated TCR beta chains, most appeared HLA-restricted in a later analysis. The study carried out a later analysis of TCR beta sequences. It associated around 17,000 of them with specific HLA alleles at a false discovery rate of 0.05.

Primers included in the PCR were 60 Vbeta and 13 Jbeta primers. Measured with immunoSEQ multiplex PCR; TCRdb has only the in-frame clones, and not every one. Here the sample spans about 190,000 clones, 75% to 80% being singletons. The clonotype originates from a woman aged 25-40 years in good health and CMV-seropositive. Source material: PBMCs.

The CDR3 loop is CASSTGLGNEQFF. The DNA for the CDR3 is TGTGCCAGCAGCACGGGACTAGGCAATGAGCAGTTCTTC. V is TRBV7-3 and J is TRBJ2-1, with TRBD2 identical over 8 bases. Losses at the gene ends were 5 bases for V and 6 bases for J; bases not matched to a gene: 3. Germline V gives CDR1 SGHTA, CDR2 FQGTGA. CDR3 size: 13 residues.